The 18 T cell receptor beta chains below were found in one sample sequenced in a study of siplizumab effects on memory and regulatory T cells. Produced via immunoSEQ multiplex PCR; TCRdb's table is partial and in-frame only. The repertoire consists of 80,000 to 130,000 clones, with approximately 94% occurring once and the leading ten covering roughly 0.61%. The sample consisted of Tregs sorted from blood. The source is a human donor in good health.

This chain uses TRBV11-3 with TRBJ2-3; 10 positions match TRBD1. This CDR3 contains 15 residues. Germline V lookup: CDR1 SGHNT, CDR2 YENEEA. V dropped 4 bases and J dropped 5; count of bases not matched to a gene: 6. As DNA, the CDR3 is TGTGCCAGCAGCTCCGGGACAGGGGTTAGAGATACGCAGTATTTT. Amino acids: CASSSGTGVRDTQYF. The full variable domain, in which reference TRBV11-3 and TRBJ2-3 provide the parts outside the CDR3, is EAGVVQSPRYKIIEKKQPVAFWCNPISGHNTLYWYLQNLGQGPELLIRYENEEAVDDSQLPKDRFSAERLKGVDSTLKIQPAELGDSAVYLCASSSGTGVRDTQYFGPGTRLTVL.

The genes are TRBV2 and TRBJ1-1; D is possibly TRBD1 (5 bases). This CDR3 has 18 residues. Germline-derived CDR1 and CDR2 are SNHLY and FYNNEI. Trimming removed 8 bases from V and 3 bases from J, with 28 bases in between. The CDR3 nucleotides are TGTGCCAGCTTGGGGGTATCGGAGGCCGGCTTGAAGGACACTGAAGCTTTCTTT. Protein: CASLGVSEAGLKDTEAFF.

In DNA form, the CDR3 reads TGCAGCGTCGAAAACTCCAGGACTAGCGGGAGTAGTGAGCAGTACTTC. Translating it yields CSVENSRTSGSSEQYF. The chain employs TRBV29-1 and TRBJ2-7; 13 positions match TRBD2. Germline CDR1 SQVTM, CDR2 ANQGSEA. V was clipped by 6 bases and J by 7 bases; unmatched bases: 15. This CDR3 is 16 amino acids long.

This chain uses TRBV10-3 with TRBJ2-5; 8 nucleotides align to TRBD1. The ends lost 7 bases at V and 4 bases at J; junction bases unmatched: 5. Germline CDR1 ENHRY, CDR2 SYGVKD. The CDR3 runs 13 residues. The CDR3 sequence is CAINDRGGETQYF. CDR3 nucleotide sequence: TGTGCCATCAATGACAGGGGAGGAGAGACCCAGTACTTC.

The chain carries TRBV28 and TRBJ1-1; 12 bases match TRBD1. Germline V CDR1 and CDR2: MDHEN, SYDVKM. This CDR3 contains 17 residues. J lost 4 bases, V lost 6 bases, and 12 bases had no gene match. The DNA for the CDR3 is TGTGCCAGCAGGTTGGGACAGGGGGCACCAAAAATCACTGAAGCTTTCTTT. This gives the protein CASRLGQGAPKITEAFF.

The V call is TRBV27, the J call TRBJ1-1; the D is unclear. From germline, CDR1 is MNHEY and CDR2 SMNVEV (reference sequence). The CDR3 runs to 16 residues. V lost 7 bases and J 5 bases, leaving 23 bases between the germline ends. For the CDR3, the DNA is TGTGCCAGCAAAGGTAATCTGGGGAACCTTGATACTGAAGCTTTCTTT. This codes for CASKGNLGNLDTEAFF.

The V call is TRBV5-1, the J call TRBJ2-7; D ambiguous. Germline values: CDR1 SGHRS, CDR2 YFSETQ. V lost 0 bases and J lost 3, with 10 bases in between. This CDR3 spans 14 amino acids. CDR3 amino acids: CASSLGTPVYEQYF. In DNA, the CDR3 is TGCGCCAGCAGCTTGGGCACTCCTGTCTACGAGCAGTACTTC.

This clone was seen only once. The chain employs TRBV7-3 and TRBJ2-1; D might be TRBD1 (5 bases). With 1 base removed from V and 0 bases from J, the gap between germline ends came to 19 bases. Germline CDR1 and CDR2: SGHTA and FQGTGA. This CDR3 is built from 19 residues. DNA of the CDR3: TGTGCCAGCAGCTTAAAACGGATCAGAGACAGACGCTCCTACAATGAGCAGTTCTTC. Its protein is CASSLKRIRDRRSYNEQFF.

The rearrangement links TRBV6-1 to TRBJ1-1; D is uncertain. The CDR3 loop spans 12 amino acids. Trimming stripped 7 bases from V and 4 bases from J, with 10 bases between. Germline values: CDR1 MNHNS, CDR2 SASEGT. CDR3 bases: TGTGCCAGCACCCTCGACCCCACTGAAGCTTTCTTT. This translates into CASTLDPTEAFF.

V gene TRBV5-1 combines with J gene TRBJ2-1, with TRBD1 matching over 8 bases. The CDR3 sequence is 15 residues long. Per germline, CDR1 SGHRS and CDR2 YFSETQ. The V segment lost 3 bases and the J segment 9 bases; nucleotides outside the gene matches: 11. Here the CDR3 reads CASSSRRTGSSEQFF. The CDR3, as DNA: TGCGCCAGCAGCTCGCGACGGACAGGGAGTAGTGAGCAGTTCTTC.

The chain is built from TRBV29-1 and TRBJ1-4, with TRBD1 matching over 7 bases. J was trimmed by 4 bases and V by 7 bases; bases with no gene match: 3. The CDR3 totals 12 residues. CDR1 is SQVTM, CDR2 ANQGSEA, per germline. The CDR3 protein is CSGGQLNEKLFF. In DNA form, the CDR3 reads TGCAGCGGGGGACAGCTTAATGAAAAACTGTTTTTT.

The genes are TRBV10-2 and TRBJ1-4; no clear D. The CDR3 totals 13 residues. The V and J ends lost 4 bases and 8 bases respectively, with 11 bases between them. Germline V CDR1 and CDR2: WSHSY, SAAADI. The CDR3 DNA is TGCGCCAGCAGTGGTTACCAAGGGGAAAAACTGTTTTTT. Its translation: CASSGYQGEKLFF.

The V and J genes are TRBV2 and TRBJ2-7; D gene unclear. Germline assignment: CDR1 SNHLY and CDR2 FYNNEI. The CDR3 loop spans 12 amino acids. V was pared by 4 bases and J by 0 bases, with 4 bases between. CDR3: CASSGTSYEQYF. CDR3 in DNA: TGTGCCAGCAGTGGGACCTCCTACGAGCAGTACTTC.

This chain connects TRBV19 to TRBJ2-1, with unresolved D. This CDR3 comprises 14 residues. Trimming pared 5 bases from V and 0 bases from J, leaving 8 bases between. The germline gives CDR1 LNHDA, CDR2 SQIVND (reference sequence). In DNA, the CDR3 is TGTGCCAGTAGTTTCCTGAGCTCCTACAATGAGCAGTTCTTC. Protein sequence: CASSFLSSYNEQFF.

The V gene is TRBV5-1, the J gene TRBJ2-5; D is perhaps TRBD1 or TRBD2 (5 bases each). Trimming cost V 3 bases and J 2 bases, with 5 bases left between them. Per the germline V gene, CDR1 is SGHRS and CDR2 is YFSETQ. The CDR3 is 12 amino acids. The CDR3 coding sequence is TGCGCCAGCAGCTGGGGGCAAGAGACCCAGTACTTC. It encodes CASSWGQETQYF.

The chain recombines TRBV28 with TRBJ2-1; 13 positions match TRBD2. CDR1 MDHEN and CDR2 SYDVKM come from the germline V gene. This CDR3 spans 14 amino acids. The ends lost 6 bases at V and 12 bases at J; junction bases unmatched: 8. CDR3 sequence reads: CASSPGLAGLTQFF. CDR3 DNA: TGTGCCAGCAGCCCGGGACTAGCGGGGCTGACGCAGTTCTTC.

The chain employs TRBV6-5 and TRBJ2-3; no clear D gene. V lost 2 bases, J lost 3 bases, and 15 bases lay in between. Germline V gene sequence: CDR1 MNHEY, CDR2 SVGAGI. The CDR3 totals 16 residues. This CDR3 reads CASSYIADSLTDTQYF. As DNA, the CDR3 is TGTGCCAGCAGTTACATCGCGGATTCGCTGACAGATACGCAGTATTTT.

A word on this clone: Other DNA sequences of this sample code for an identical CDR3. The CDR3 coding sequence is TGTGCCAGCAGCTTAGACAGCAATCAGCCCCAGCATTTT. Its protein is CASSLDSNQPQHF. This chain links TRBV7-9 with TRBJ1-5, with D uncertain. Germline CDR1 SEHNR, CDR2 FQNEAQ (reference sequence). Trimming cost V 1 base and J 1 base, with 2 bases left between them. The CDR3 totals 13 residues.